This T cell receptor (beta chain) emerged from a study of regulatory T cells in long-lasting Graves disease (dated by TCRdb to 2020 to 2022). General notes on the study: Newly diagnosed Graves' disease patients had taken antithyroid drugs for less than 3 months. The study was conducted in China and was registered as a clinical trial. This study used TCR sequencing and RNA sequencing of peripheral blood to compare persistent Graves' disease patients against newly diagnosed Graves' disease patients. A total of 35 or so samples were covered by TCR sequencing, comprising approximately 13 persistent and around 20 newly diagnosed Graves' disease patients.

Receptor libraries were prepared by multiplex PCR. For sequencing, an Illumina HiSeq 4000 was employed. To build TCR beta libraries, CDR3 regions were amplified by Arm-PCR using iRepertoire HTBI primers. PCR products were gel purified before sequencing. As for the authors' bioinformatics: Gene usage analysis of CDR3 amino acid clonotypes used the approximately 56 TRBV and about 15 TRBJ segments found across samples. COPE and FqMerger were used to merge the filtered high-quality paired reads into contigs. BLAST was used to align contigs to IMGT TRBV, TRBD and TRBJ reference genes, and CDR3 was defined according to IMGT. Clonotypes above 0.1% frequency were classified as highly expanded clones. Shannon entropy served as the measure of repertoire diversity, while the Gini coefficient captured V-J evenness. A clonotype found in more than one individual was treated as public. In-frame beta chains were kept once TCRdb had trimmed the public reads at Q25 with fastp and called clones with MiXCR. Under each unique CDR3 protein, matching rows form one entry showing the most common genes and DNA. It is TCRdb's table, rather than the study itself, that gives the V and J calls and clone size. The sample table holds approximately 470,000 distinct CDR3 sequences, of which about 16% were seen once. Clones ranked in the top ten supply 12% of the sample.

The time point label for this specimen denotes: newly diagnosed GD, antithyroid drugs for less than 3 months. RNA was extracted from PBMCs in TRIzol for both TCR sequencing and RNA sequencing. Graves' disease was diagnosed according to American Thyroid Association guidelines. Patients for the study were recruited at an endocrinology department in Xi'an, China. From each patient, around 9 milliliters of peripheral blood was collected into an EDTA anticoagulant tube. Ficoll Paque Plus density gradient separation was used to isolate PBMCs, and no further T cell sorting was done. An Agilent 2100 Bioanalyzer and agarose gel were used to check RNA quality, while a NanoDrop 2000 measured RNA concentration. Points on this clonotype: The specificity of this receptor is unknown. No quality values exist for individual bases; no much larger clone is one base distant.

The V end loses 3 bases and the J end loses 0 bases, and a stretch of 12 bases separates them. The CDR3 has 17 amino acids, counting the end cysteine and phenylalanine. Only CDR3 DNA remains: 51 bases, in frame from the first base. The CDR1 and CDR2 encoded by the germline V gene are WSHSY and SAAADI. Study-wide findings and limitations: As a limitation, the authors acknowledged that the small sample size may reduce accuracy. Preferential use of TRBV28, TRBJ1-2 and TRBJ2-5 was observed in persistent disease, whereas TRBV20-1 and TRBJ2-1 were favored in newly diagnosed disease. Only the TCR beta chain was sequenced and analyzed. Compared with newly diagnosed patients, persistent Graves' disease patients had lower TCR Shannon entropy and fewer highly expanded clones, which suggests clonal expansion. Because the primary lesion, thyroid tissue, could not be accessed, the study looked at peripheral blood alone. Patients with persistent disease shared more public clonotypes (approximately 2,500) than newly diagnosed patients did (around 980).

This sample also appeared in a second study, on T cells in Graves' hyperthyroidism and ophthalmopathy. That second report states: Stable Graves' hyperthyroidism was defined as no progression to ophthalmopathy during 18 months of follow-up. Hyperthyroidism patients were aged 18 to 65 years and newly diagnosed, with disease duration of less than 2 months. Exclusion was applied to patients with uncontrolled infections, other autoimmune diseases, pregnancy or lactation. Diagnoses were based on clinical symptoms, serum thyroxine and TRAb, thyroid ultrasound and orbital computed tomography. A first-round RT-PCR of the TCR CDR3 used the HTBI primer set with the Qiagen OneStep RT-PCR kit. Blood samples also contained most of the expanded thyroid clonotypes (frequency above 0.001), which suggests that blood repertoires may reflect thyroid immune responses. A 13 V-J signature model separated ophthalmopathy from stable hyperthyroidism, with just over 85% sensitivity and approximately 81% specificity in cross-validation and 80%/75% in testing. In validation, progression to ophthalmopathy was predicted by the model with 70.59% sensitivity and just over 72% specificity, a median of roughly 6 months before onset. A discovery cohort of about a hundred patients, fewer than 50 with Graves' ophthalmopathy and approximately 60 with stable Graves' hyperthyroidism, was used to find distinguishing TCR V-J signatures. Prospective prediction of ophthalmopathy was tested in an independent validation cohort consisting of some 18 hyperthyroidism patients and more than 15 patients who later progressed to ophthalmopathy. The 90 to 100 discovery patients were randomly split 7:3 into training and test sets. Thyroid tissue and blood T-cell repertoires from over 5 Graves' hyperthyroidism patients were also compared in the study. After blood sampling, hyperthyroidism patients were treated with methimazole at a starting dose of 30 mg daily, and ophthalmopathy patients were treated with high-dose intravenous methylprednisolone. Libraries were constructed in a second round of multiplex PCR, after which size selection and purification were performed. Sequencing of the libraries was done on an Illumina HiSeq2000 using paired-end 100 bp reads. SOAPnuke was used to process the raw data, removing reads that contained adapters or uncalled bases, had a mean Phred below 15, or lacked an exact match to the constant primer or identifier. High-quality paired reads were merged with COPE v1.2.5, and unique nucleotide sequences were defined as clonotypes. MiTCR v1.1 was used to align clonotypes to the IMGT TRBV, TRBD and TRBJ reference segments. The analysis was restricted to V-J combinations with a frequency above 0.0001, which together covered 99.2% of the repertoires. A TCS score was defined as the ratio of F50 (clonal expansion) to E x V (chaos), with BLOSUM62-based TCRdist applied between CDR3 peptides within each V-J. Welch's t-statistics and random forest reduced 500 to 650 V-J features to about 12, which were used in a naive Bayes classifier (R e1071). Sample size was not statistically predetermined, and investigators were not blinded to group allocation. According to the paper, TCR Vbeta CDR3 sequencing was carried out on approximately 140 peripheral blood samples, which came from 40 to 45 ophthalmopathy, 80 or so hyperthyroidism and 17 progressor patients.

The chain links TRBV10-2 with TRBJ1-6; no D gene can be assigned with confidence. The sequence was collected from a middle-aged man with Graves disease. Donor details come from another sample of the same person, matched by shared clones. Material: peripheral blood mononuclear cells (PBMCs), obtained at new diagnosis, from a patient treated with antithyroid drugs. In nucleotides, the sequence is TGCGCCAGCAGTGAAGAGCTGTCACGCTCCTATAATTCACCCCTCCACTTT. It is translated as CASSEELSRSYNSPLHF.